Listed here is a single T cell receptor (beta chain). Next came a second PCR, run for about 6 to 12 cycles, which used a sample-barcoded 5' primer along with a J-beta primer mix. Every cDNA molecule carried a tag from a template-switch adaptor bearing 12 random nucleotides. MiXCR, applied by TCRdb to the 5' RACE reads, yields one record per CDR3 protein. The sample has roughly 700,000 distinct CDR3 sequences; roughly 50% are singletons. This sample was taken from a study of blood T cells in healthy people across ages. The V gene's germline CDR1 is DFQATT and CDR2 SNEGSKA (reference sequence). Trimming cost V 1 base and J 7 bases; bases outside gene matches: 13. CDR3 length equals 15 residues.

Material for sequencing was blood. The chain uses TRBV20-1 and TRBJ2-7, with 7 positions matching TRBD2. The receptor was derived from a woman aged 60-70 years in good health. This chain's CDR3 is CSARVASGREREQYF. Written as DNA, the CDR3 is TGCAGTGCTAGAGTCGCTAGCGGAAGGGAACGGGAGCAGTACTTC.